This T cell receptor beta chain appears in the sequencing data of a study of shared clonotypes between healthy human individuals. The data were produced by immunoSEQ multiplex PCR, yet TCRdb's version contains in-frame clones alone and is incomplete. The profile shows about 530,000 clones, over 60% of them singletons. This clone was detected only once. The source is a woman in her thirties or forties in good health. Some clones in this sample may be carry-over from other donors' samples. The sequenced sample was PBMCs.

The CDR3 loop reads CASTSSGTGSNEQYF. The CDR3 DNA reads TGTGCCAGCACCTCTTCGGGGACAGGGTCCAACGAGCAGTACTTC. The chain employs TRBV28 and TRBJ2-7, with 9 bases aligning to TRBD1. CDR3 size: 15 residues. Germline assignment: CDR1 MDHEN and CDR2 SYDVKM. V gave up 7 bases and J gave up 5 bases; unmatched junction bases: 12.